Below, one T cell receptor (beta chain) is given with its context. Antigen: not known. V was trimmed by 4 bases and J by 6 bases, leaving 16 bases between them. Germline CDR1 and CDR2: MDHEN and SYDVKM. This CDR3 comprises 15 residues. This specimen comes from a study of shared clonotypes between healthy human individuals. The overall study: Each donor's CD8 memory used one plate, CD8 naive two, each CD4 subset three. Regarding the study as a whole: Richness estimates generally favored naive over memory subsets. Only blood samples were collected, and tissue repertoires likely differ.

The material for each subset, its genomic DNA, was split evenly across several immunoSEQ plates. TCRdb keeps only in-frame clones here, not all; method: immunoSEQ multiplex PCR. The sample yields 2 million to 2.5 million clones, roughly 92% seen once. The chain is built from TRBV28 and TRBJ1-5; D is ambiguous. The TCR comes from a man aged 18 to 35 in good health. Some clones in this sample may be carry-over from other donors' samples. Specimen: naive CD4+ T cells from PBMCs. This sample's subset: CD45RA+ positively selected. The CDR3 nucleotides are TGTGCCAGCAGTTACGTATCCTGGCCGGGTCAGCCCCAGCATTTT. This sequence encodes CASSYVSWPGQPQHF.